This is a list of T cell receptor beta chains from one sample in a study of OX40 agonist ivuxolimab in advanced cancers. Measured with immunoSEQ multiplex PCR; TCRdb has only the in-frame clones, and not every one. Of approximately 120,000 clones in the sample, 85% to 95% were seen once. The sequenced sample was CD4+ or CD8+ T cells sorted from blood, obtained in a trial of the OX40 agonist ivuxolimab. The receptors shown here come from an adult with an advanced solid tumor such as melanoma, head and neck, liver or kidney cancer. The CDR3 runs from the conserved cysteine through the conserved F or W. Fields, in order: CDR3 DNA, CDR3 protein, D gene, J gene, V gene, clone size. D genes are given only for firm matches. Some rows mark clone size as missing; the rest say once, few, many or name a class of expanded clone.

TGTGCCAGCAGCTCGAGACAGGGAGCCTACTACGAGCAGTACTTC	CASSSRQGAYYEQYF	TRBD1	TRBJ2-7	TRBV7-9	-
TGTGCCAGTAGTATCGCCGAAACACATGGACACTACCAGTCCTACGAGCAGTACTTC	CASSIAETHGHYQSYEQYF	-	TRBJ2-7	TRBV19	-
TGTGCCAGCTCATCGCAGGGAACGAACACTGAAGCTTTCTTT	CASSSQGTNTEAFF	-	TRBJ1-1	TRBV9	-
TGTGCCACTAGCCAGGGGAACTATGGCTACACCTTC	CATSQGNYGYTF	-	TRBJ1-2	TRBV19	-
TGTGCCAGCAGCCCCTGGACAGATCACAATGAGCAGTTCTTC	CASSPWTDHNEQFF	-	TRBJ2-1	TRBV7-2	once
TGTGCCAGCAGTTACGACGGGGACACTGAAGCTTTCTTT	CASSYDGDTEAFF	-	TRBJ1-1	TRBV6-5	-
TGTGCCAGCAGGCCTTCCGGGACAGGGGCCTACGAGCAGTACTTC	CASRPSGTGAYEQYF	TRBD1	TRBJ2-7	TRBV6-5	-
TGTGCCAGTAGTATAGTAGTCAGCGGGAGCGGAGAGACCCAGTACTTC	CASSIVVSGSGETQYF	TRBD2	TRBJ2-5	TRBV19	-
TGTGCCAGCAGCCCAGGGGGATCCTACAATGAGCAGTTCTTC	CASSPGGSYNEQFF	TRBD1	TRBJ2-1	TRBV9	-
-	CASILGGASSYNEQFF	-	TRBJ2-1	TRBV28	-
TGTGCCAGCAGCTTGGAAGGGACAGGGGGCTATAGGGGCTATGGCTACACCTTC	CASSLEGTGGYRGYGYTF	TRBD1	TRBJ1-2	TRBV5-5	-
TGTGCCAGCAGCGTAGCGGGAAGCGGGAGCGGCGGCAATGAGCAGTTCTTC	CASSVAGSGSGGNEQFF	TRBD2	TRBJ2-1	TRBV9	-
TGTGCCAGCAGCTTTTCTAGCGGTAGTGCCTACGAGCAGTACTTC	CASSFSSGSAYEQYF	TRBD2	TRBJ2-7	TRBV5-4	-
TGTGCCAGCAGCTTTGTGACGAACACTGAAGCTTTCTTT	CASSFVTNTEAFF	-	TRBJ1-1	TRBV7-9	-
TGTGCCAGCAGCCTAAGGGCCAGCGTTTCGAGCTCTGGGGCCAACGTCCTGACTTTC	CASSLRASVSSSGANVLTF	-	TRBJ2-6	TRBV11-2	-
TGCGCCAGCAGCCAAGGGGGCAGTATCTACGAGCAGTACTTC	CASSQGGSIYEQYF	-	TRBJ2-7	TRBV4-1	-
TGTGCCAGCAGTTATTATCCTGGGGCAGGGGAAGGCTACACCTTC	CASSYYPGAGEGYTF	-	TRBJ1-2	TRBV6-5	-
TGTGCCAGCAGCTTTGGGGGACTAGCGGACAACGAGCAGTACTTC	CASSFGGLADNEQYF	TRBD2	TRBJ2-7	TRBV5-4	-
TGTGCCAGCAGCTGGTCCCCCGGGACGGGCTCCTACGAGCAGTACTTC	CASSWSPGTGSYEQYF	-	TRBJ2-7	TRBV5-4	-
TGTGCCAGCAGCCCAAGTTACAGGGATGGCTACACCTTC	CASSPSYRDGYTF	-	TRBJ1-2	TRBV28	once
TGTGCCGCCCTGGGGAGGACAGGAGCGGGAGGTTCCTACGAGCAGTACTTC	CAALGRTGAGGSYEQYF	TRBD2	TRBJ2-7	TRBV28	-
TGTGCCAGCAGCTTAGTGAGGGACAGGGACCACGAGCAGTACTTC	CASSLVRDRDHEQYF	TRBD1	TRBJ2-7	TRBV7-2	-
TGTGCCAGCAAGGACTCCTACAATGAGCAGTTCTTC	CASKDSYNEQFF	-	TRBJ2-1	TRBV19	-
TGTGCCAGAGGGACGCCAACCTACAATGAGCAGTTCTTC	CARGTPTYNEQFF	-	TRBJ2-1	TRBV6-5	-
TGTGCCAACCGACGGACAGGGCTGCGGCAGTACTTC	CANRRTGLRQYF	TRBD1	TRBJ2-7	TRBV28	-
TGTGCCAGCAGTCTCACAGTCAACGCTAACTATGGCTACACCTTC	CASSLTVNANYGYTF	-	TRBJ1-2	TRBV6-5	few
TGCGCCAGCAGCCAAGAACCCGGCGACGAGCAGTACTTC	CASSQEPGDEQYF	-	TRBJ2-7	TRBV4-3	-
TGTGCCAGCAGTGGCACAGGGGGTGTGTACGAGCAGTACTTC	CASSGTGGVYEQYF	TRBD1	TRBJ2-7	TRBV2	few
TGTGCCATGGGACATCCATCTGGAAACACCATATATTTT	CAMGHPSGNTIYF	-	TRBJ1-3	TRBV10-3	once
TGTGCCAGCAGTGAAGCGGACAGGGGGCGTAGTGGCTACACCTTC	CASSEADRGRSGYTF	TRBD1	TRBJ1-2	TRBV6-1	-
TGTGCCAGCAGTTTGAAGGACTCCTACGAGCAGTACTTC	CASSLKDSYEQYF	-	TRBJ2-7	TRBV27	-
TGTGCCAGTCAAGGCACAGGGTCGGGCAATCAGCCCCAGCATTTT	CASQGTGSGNQPQHF	-	TRBJ1-5	TRBV19	-
TGTGCCAGCAGTTACTGGGGACAGGGTAATTCACCCCTCCACTTT	CASSYWGQGNSPLHF	TRBD1	TRBJ1-6	TRBV6-5	-
TGTGCCAGCAGCAGACAAATCGGAAGTTCCCCCTACAATGAGCAGTTCTTC	CASSRQIGSSPYNEQFF	-	TRBJ2-1	TRBV7-3	-
TGTGCCAGCAGCTTCCTGGCAGCGGGGAGGGAAAAACTGTTTTTT	CASSFLAAGREKLFF	-	TRBJ1-4	TRBV5-6	once
TGTGCCAGCAGTTTATCGAAATCCATTAACTATGGCTACACCTTC	CASSLSKSINYGYTF	-	TRBJ1-2	TRBV27	-
TGTGCCAGTAGTGGGGTGAGCACAGATACGCAGTATTTT	CASSGVSTDTQYF	-	TRBJ2-3	TRBV19	-
TGTGCCAGCAGCCGGGATAGCAATCAGCCCCAGCATTTT	CASSRDSNQPQHF	-	TRBJ1-5	TRBV7-3	-
TGCGCCAGCAGCTCCGGGACGGAGAACAATGAGCAGTTCTTC	CASSSGTENNEQFF	-	TRBJ2-1	TRBV5-1	-
TGTGCCAGTAGTATAAGCCCTCCGGGACAGGGCGCATCCGAGCAGTACTTC	CASSISPPGQGASEQYF	TRBD1	TRBJ2-7	TRBV19	-
TGTGCCAGCAGCAACCGGGCCGACTACGAGCAGTACTTC	CASSNRADYEQYF	-	TRBJ2-7	TRBV9	-
TGTGCCAGCAGCCACGTCGGCTCTGGAAACACCATATATTTT	CASSHVGSGNTIYF	-	TRBJ1-3	TRBV14	-
TGTGCCAGCAGCTCTTTATTTCGGGCAGGGGGCGGGGAGACCCAGTACTTC	CASSSLFRAGGGETQYF	TRBD1	TRBJ2-5	TRBV11-3	-
TGCGCCAGCAGCCTCTCGGGACTAGCGGGAGGGTCAGATACGCAGTATTTT	CASSLSGLAGGSDTQYF	TRBD2	TRBJ2-3	TRBV5-1	-
TGTGCCAGCAGCACCTGGACAGGGGAAAGCAACACCATATATTTT	CASSTWTGESNTIYF	TRBD1	TRBJ1-3	TRBV5-4	-
TGTGCCAGCAGTCCGTTAGACAGACTGAACACTGAAGCTTTCTTT	CASSPLDRLNTEAFF	-	TRBJ1-1	TRBV7-2	-
TGTGCCAGCAGGGGGGGAGACAGGGGAAGAGAAAAACTGTTTTTT	CASRGGDRGREKLFF	TRBD1	TRBJ1-4	TRBV6-1	-
TGCGCCAGCAGCTTGGCCAGGGGTAGGAACGAGCAGTACTTC	CASSLARGRNEQYF	-	TRBJ2-7	TRBV5-1	-
TGTGCCAGCAGTCGGACAGATAGCAATCAGCCCCAGCATTTT	CASSRTDSNQPQHF	-	TRBJ1-5	TRBV7-8	-
TGTGCCAGCAGCTTCAGAGGGGACACGCAGTATTTT	CASSFRGDTQYF	-	TRBJ2-3	TRBV7-9	-
TGTGCCAGCAGCCGTATGGCAGGGGTAGGGGGCGAGCAGTACTTC	CASSRMAGVGGEQYF	-	TRBJ2-7	TRBV11-2	once
TGTGCCAGCAGTTTATACCGAACAGGGCCCTTTCCCACCTTC	CASSLYRTGPFPTF	-	TRBJ1-2	TRBV28	-
TGCAGCGTACATACAGGGACCTACGAGCAGTACTTC	CSVHTGTYEQYF	-	TRBJ2-7	TRBV29-1	-
TGTGCCAGCAGTAGCGGACAGGAGCTTGCCTACGAGCAGTACTTC	CASSSGQELAYEQYF	TRBD1	TRBJ2-7	TRBV6-5	-